The sequence of this T cell receptor (beta chain) was determined in a study of identical twins. General study findings and limits: Cord blood beta clonotypes that were abundant carried fewer insertions, and memory repertoires showed no such trend. Within monozygotic twins, out-of-frame TCR alpha sharing was underestimated by the models.

TCRdb used MiXCR to reprocess the 5' RACE reads, holding one entry per CDR3 protein. The profile shows roughly 710,000 distinct CDR3 sequences, less than 7% of them singletons. There are many counts of this clonotype. Its antigen is not known. This CDR3 contains 14 residues. Germline assignment: CDR1 SEHNR and CDR2 FQNEAQ (reference sequence). Deletions cut 5 bases from V and 7 bases from J, with 15 bases between. The source material was naive T cells sorted from blood. The clonotype originates from a man between 18 and 35 years old in good health. This sequence joins TRBV7-9 and TRBJ2-1; D possibly matches TRBD1 or TRBD2 (5 bases each). CDR3 loop: CASSDGTVGNEQFF. CDR3 nucleotides: TGTGCCAGCAGCGACGGGACCGTTGGGAATGAGCAGTTCTTC.